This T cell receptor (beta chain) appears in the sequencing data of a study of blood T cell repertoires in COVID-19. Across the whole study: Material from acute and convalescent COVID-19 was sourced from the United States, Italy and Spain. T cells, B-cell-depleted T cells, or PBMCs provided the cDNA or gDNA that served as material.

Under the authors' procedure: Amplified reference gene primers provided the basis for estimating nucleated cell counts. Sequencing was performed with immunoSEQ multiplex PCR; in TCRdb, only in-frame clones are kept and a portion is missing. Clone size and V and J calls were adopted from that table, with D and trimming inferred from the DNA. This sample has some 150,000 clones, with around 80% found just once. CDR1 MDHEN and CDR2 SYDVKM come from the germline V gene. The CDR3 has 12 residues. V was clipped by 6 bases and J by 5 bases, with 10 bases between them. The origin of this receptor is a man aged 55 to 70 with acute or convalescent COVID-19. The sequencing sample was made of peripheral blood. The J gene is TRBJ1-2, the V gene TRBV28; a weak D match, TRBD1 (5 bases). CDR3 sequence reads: CASRDQGYGYTF. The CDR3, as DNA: TGTGCCAGCAGAGACCAGGGATATGGCTACACCTTC.